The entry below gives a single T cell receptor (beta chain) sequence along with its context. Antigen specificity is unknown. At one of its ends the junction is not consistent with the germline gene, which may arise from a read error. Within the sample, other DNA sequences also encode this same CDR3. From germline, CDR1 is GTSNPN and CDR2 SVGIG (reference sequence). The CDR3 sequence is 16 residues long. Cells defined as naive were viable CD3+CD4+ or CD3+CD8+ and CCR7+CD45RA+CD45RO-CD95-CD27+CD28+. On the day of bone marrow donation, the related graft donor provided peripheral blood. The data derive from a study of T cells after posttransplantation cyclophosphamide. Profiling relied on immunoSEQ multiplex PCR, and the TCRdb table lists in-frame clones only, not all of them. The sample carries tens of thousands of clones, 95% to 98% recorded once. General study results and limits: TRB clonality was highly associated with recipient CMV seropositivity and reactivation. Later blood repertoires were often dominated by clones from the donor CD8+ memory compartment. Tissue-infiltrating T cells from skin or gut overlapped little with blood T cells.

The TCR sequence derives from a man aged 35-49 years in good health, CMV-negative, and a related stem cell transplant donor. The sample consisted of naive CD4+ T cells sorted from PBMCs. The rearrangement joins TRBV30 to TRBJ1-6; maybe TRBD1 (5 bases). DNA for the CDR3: TGTGCCTGGAGTATTACCGCGGGACGCAATAATTCCCCCCTCCACTTT. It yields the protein CAWSITAGRNNSPLHF.